This TCR beta chain derives from a study of blood T cell repertoires in COVID-19. Study overall: Researchers got acute and convalescent COVID-19 samples from the United States, Italy and Spain.

The CDR3 covers 11 residues. V was shortened by 3 bases and J by 7 bases, with 4 bases between the two germline ends. Germline CDR1 and CDR2: SEHNR and FQNEAQ (reference sequence). Original data processing: Amplification of reference gene primers provided the estimated nucleated cell counts. Clones were read by immunoSEQ multiplex PCR, and TCRdb kept only the in-frame ones, dropping some. V and J calls and clone size are those listed in that table; D and trimming were worked out from the DNA. This sample yields a few hundred thousand clones, of which 84% are seen a single time; 8% to 9.5% belongs to the top ten.

This receptor was identified in a human donor in a cohort sampled during active COVID-19. The chain combines TRBV7-9 with TRBJ1-3; no firm D call. Sequences were obtained from peripheral blood. The CDR3 region has the DNA TGTGCCAGCAGCTTGAGTAACACCATATATTTT. This sequence encodes CASSLSNTIYF.